This is a list of T cell receptor beta chains from one sample in a study of cytomegalovirus exposure and HLA in healthy donors. Assay: immunoSEQ multiplex PCR; the TCRdb copy retains only in-frame clones and omits some. The table shows fewer than 250,000 clones, with nearly 80% occurring only once. Sequencing was done on a sample of PBMCs. The origin of the receptors is a man younger than 35 in good health and CMV-seronegative. CDR3s leave out the opening cysteine and the closing phenylalanine or tryptophan. Each record gives: J gene, V gene, CDR3 protein.

j_gene: TRBJ2-3; v_gene: TRBV7-7; CDR3aa: ASSLTSGGTDTQY
j_gene: TRBJ2-2; v_gene: TRBV5-1; CDR3aa: ASSEGTSAGELF
j_gene: TRBJ2-2; v_gene: TRBV6-1; CDR3aa: AAGLTNTGELF
j_gene: TRBJ2-1; v_gene: TRBV28; CDR3aa: ASSLVAGRREQF
j_gene: TRBJ1-2; v_gene: TRBV27; CDR3aa: ASQGQGANGYT
j_gene: TRBJ2-4; v_gene: TRBV28; CDR3aa: ASSPSLGGGLAKNIQY
j_gene: TRBJ1-1; v_gene: TRBV5-1; CDR3aa: ASSLGWGENTEAF
j_gene: TRBJ2-3; v_gene: TRBV11-2; CDR3aa: ASSLRPRGATDTQY
j_gene: TRBJ2-7; v_gene: TRBV18; CDR3aa: ASSSAVTGPYEQY
j_gene: TRBJ1-2; v_gene: TRBV5-1; CDR3aa: ASSLEGTAYGYT
j_gene: TRBJ2-3; v_gene: TRBV27; CDR3aa: ASSSQGSRTQY
j_gene: TRBJ2-7; v_gene: TRBV15; CDR3aa: ATSRELPGQIYEQY
j_gene: TRBJ2-7; v_gene: TRBV11-2; CDR3aa: ASSHGTANEQY
j_gene: TRBJ2-3; v_gene: TRBV19; CDR3aa: ASGTGRGSTDTQY
j_gene: TRBJ2-7; v_gene: TRBV5-1; CDR3aa: ASSFEQGANEQY
j_gene: TRBJ2-3; v_gene: TRBV7-3; CDR3aa: ASSLGLAGVTDTQY
j_gene: TRBJ1-4; v_gene: TRBV25-1; CDR3aa: ASSPILPRTGEDRGLF
j_gene: TRBJ1-2; v_gene: TRBV25-1; CDR3aa: ASSEGGSYGYT
j_gene: TRBJ2-3; v_gene: TRBV28; CDR3aa: ASREFGRAGTDTQY
j_gene: TRBJ2-1; v_gene: TRBV27; CDR3aa: ASSEFGSSKSYNEQF
j_gene: TRBJ2-7; v_gene: TRBV7-9; CDR3aa: ASSPNRGSYEQY
j_gene: TRBJ2-7; v_gene: TRBV9; CDR3aa: ASSATGGQGGHEQY
j_gene: TRBJ1-2; v_gene: TRBV14; CDR3aa: ASSQDMEDRGYGYT
j_gene: TRBJ1-6; v_gene: TRBV5-6; CDR3aa: ASSLTASPLH
j_gene: TRBJ1-5; v_gene: TRBV4-2; CDR3aa: ASSQVAGNQPQH
j_gene: TRBJ2-4; v_gene: TRBV4-3; CDR3aa: ASSHTSGGLPSENIQY
j_gene: TRBJ2-1; v_gene: TRBV27; CDR3aa: ASSTVRASQYNEQF
j_gene: TRBJ2-3; v_gene: TRBV18; CDR3aa: ASAQTGGGTDTQY
j_gene: TRBJ2-2; v_gene: TRBV6-5; CDR3aa: ASSDRAGGELF
j_gene: TRBJ2-7; v_gene: TRBV29-1; CDR3aa: SVRDRGTYEQY
j_gene: TRBJ2-7; v_gene: TRBV4-3; CDR3aa: ASSQDRSYEQY
j_gene: TRBJ1-1; v_gene: TRBV7-2; CDR3aa: ASSLAPTGMNTEAF
j_gene: TRBJ1-1; v_gene: TRBV19; CDR3aa: ASSMQGANTEAF
j_gene: TRBJ1-1; v_gene: TRBV7-2; CDR3aa: ASSFTANTEAF
j_gene: TRBJ2-5; v_gene: TRBV7-7; CDR3aa: ASSLDGQGGETQY
j_gene: TRBJ1-1; v_gene: TRBV5-1; CDR3aa: ASSLWDRATEAF
j_gene: TRBJ1-1; v_gene: TRBV13; CDR3aa: ASSFRGRIEAF
j_gene: TRBJ2-5; v_gene: TRBV6-5; CDR3aa: ASSYLGTRGETQY
j_gene: TRBJ2-7; v_gene: TRBV27; CDR3aa: ASSFSEQYEQY
j_gene: TRBJ1-2; v_gene: TRBV5-1; CDR3aa: ASSLEGQSYGYT
j_gene: TRBJ1-2; v_gene: TRBV11-3; CDR3aa: ASSLFKGAIYGYT
j_gene: TRBJ2-3; v_gene: TRBV4-3; CDR3aa: ASSQDGQGGDTQY
j_gene: TRBJ2-1; v_gene: TRBV5-6; CDR3aa: ASSLVGGSSYNEQF
j_gene: TRBJ2-6; v_gene: TRBV6-1; CDR3aa: ASSSTSSGANVLT
j_gene: TRBJ2-1; v_gene: TRBV7-6; CDR3aa: ASAGGPPHNEQF
j_gene: TRBJ2-5; v_gene: TRBV28; CDR3aa: ASSLPPGQLGETQY
j_gene: TRBJ2-1; v_gene: TRBV7-2; CDR3aa: ASSTRQGRNEQF